This TCR beta chain was recorded in a study of T cell responses to AZD1222 COVID-19 vaccine. Assay: immunoSEQ multiplex PCR; the TCRdb copy retains only in-frame clones and omits some. Counted here are around 140,000 clones, roughly 90% occurring once; the ten biggest clones make up under 3.5%. Regarding this clone: What it binds is unknown.

V was clipped by 7 bases and J by 0 bases, with 15 bases between them. This CDR3 spans 15 amino acids. Per germline, CDR1 SNHLY and CDR2 FYNNEI. Study results and limitations: A mostly white British donor set with more females was recruited, and clonal diversity was possibly underestimated. At baseline, just a handful of AZD1222 recipients tested seropositive. Across spike, vaccine-associated CD4 TCRs were found, dominant at 160-218 and 743-854.

This sequence joins TRBV2 and TRBJ1-2; no clear D gene. The sequence was collected from an adult in good health. The specimen comprised peripheral blood, sampled on day 0 of AZD1222 vaccination. The CDR3 loop reads CASNLQRSPNYGYTF. The DNA for the CDR3 is TGTGCCAGCAACCTACAGCGTTCCCCTAACTATGGCTACACCTTC. Full variable domain (remainder filled in from reference TRBV2 and TRBJ1-2): EPEVTQTPSHQVTQMGQEVILRCVPISNHLYFYWYRQILGQKVEFLVSFYNNEISEKSEIFDDQFSVERPDGSNFTLKIRSTKLEDSAMYFCASNLQRSPNYGYTFGSGTRLTVV.